This T cell receptor beta chain was found in a study of blood T cells in healthy people across ages. Broader study findings: Per-million-T-cell TCR beta diversity fell roughly linearly with age.

For the second PCR, which ran for roughly 6 to 12 cycles, a sample-barcoded 5' primer and a J-beta primer mix were used. TCRdb analysed the 5' RACE reads with MiXCR anew, one entry per CDR3 protein. The sample holds over 600,000 distinct CDR3 sequences; around 50% are singletons and the top ten take over 15%. V lost 6 bases and J lost 4, with 15 bases in between. CDR3 length: 14 residues. Germline values: CDR1 MNHEY, CDR2 SVGAGI. With respect to this clonotype: The antigen is undetermined.

This clonotype was sampled from an elderly man in good health. The material sequenced was blood. The chain has TRBV6-5 and TRBJ1-2; the D is unclear. CDR3: CASSTGGLLYGYTF. The CDR3 region has the DNA TGTGCCAGCAGCACTGGCGGGCTCCTCTATGGCTACACCTTC.